The entry below gives a single TCR beta chain sequence along with its context. Its specificity is not known. This specimen comes from a study of T cells after yellow fever vaccination. Overall study context: Fractions of limited cellularity were prepared by means of SMART-Seq v4 Ultra Low Input.

This CDR3 has 15 amino acids. Germline assignment: CDR1 LGHNA and CDR2 YSLEER. Trimming pared 0 bases from V and 11 bases from J, leaving 17 bases between. Overall study findings and caveats: CD4 and CD8 compartments shared a small share of clonotypes, likely from convergent recombination. Abundant clonotypes (contaminants from the bulk population) could be present in FACS-sorted repertoires.

The authors made TCR cDNA by 5'RACE template switching, adding a universal primer site and UMIs. TCRdb called the 5' RACE reads again in MiXCR, with one record for every CDR3 protein. The sample has some 290,000 distinct CDR3 sequences; approximately 12% are singletons. This TCR was recovered from a young man who received the YFV17D yellow fever vaccine. The sequencing used CD4+ T cells sorted from PBMCs, collected 45 days after the yellow fever booster vaccination. V is TRBV4-3 and J is TRBJ2-4; weak D call: TRBD1 (5 bases). The CDR3 sequence: CASSQDGAGHTVQYF. CDR3 in DNA: TGCGCCAGCAGCCAAGATGGGGCAGGCCATACAGTTCAGTACTTC.